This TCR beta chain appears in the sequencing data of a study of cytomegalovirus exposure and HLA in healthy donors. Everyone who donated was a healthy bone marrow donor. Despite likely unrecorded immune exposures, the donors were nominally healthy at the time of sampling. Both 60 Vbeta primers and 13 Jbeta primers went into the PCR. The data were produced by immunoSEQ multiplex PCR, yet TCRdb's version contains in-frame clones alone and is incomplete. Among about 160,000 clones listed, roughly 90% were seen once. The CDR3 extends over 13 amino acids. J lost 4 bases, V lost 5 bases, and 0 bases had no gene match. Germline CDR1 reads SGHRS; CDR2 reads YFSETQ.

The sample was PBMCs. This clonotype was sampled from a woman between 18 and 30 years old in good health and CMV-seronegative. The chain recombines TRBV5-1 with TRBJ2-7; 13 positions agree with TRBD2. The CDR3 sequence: CASRLAGGYEQYF. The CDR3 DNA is TGCGCCAGCAGACTAGCGGGAGGGTACGAGCAGTACTTC.